Each of the 2 T cell receptor beta chains below was sequenced from the same sample in a study of T cells in Graves' hyperthyroidism and ophthalmopathy. Using RNA transcripts as the source, TCR beta CDR3 regions were amplified. Initially, a first-round RT-PCR of the TCR CDR3 employed the HTBI primer set. MiXCR was run by TCRdb on the multiplex PCR reads, yielding one entry per CDR3 protein. The sample includes about 270,000 distinct CDR3 sequences, about 20% of them seen just once. Sequencing was carried out using blood. The receptors shown here come from a man aged 25-45 years with Graves' ophthalmopathy.

In its sample, this clonotype was seen a few times. This chain connects TRBV5-1 to TRBJ2-4; 7 bases are shared with TRBD1. With 2 bases clipped from V and 5 bases from J, the junction kept 1 base outside the gene matches. This CDR3 is 13 amino acids long. CDR1 and CDR2 from the germline V gene are SGHRS and YFSETQ. The CDR3 DNA reads as TGCGCCAGCAGCTTTGGGACAGAAAACATTCAGTACTTC. Amino acid sequence: CASSFGTENIQYF. The full variable domain, in which reference TRBV5-1 and TRBJ2-4 provide the parts outside the CDR3, is KAGVTQTPRYLIKTRGQQVTLSCSPISGHRSVSWYQQTPGQGLQFLFEYFSETQRNKGNFPGRFSGRQFSNSRSEMNVSTLELGDSALYLCASSFGTENIQYFGAGTRLSVL.

This clonotype appeared a few times. The V and J genes are TRBV5-1 and TRBJ2-5; 9 bases agree with TRBD1. The germline gives CDR1 SGHRS, CDR2 YFSETQ. V shed 7 bases and J 3 bases; nucleotides not matched to a gene: 4. This CDR3 spans 13 amino acids. The CDR3 spells CASHRTGEETQYF. The CDR3 coding sequence is TGCGCCAGCCATCGGACAGGGGAAGAGACCCAGTACTTC. The full variable domain, rest sourced from reference TRBV5-1 and TRBJ2-5, is KAGVTQTPRYLIKTRGQQVTLSCSPISGHRSVSWYQQTPGQGLQFLFEYFSETQRNKGNFPGRFSGRQFSNSRSEMNVSTLELGDSALYLCASHRTGEETQYFGPGTRLLVL.